This T cell receptor (beta chain) was documented in a study of blood T cell repertoires in COVID-19. In the study overall: Specimens from acute and convalescent COVID-19 originated in the United States, Italy and Spain. T cells, B-cell-depleted T cells, or PBMCs supplied cDNA or gDNA.

Assay: immunoSEQ multiplex PCR; the TCRdb copy retains only in-frame clones and omits some. The sample records some 160,000 clones, approximately 87% being singletons. Input material: PBMCs or T cells enriched from blood (not recorded which). The TCR originated in a woman aged 45-60 years who had recovered from COVID-19.

The CDR3 bases are TGTGCCAGCAGCTTAAGCCCCGGTGGAGGTGGCTACACCTTC. It codes for CASSLSPGGGGYTF. This rearrangement joins TRBV7-3 to TRBJ1-2; no reliable D call. CDR3 length: 14 residues. CDR1 SGHTA and CDR2 FQGTGA come from the germline V gene. The germline V and J ends were trimmed by 1 base and 7 bases, with 13 bases remaining between them. Full variable domain (missing parts from reference TRBV7-3 and TRBJ1-2): GAGVSQTPSNKVTEKGKYVELRCDPISGHTALYWYRQSLGQGPEFLIYFQGTGAADDSGLPNDRFFAVRPEGSVSTLKIQRTERGDSAVYLCASSLSPGGGGYTFGSGTRLTVV.